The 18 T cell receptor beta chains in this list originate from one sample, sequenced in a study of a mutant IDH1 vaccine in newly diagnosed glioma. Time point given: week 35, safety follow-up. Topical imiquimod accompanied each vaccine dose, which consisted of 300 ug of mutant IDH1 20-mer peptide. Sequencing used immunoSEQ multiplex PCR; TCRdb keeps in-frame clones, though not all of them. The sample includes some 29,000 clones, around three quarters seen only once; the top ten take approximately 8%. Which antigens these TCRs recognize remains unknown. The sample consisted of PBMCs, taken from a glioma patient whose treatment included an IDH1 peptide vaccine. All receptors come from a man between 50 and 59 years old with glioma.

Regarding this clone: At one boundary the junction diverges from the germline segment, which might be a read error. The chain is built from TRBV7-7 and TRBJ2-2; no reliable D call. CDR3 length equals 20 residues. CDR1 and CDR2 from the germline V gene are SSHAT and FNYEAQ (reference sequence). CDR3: CASSLVPASLSDSNTGELFF. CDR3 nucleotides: TGTGCTAGCAGCTTAGTCCCGGCCAGCCTCTCTGATTCGAACACCGGGGAGCTGTTTTTT. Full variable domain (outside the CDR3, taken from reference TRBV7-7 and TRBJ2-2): GAGVSQSPRYKVTKRGQDVTLRCDPISSHATLYWYQQALGQGPEFLTYFNYEAQPDKSGLPSDRFSAERPEGSISTLTIQRTEQRDSAMYRCASSLVPASLSDSNTGELFFGEGSRLTVL.

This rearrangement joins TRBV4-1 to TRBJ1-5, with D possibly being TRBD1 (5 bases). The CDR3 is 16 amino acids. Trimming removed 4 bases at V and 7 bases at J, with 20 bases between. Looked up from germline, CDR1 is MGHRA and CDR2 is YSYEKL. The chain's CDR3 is CASSPEGQGLGQPQHF. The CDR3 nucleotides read TGCGCCAGCAGCCCCGAGGGGCAGGGCTTGGGACAGCCCCAGCATTTT.

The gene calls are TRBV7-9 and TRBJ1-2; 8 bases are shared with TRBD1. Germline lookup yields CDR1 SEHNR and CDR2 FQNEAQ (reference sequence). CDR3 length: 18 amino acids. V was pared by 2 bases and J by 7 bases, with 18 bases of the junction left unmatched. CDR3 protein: CASSLYSMRTGSYGGYTF. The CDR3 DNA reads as TGTGCCAGCAGCTTATATAGTATGAGGACAGGGTCATATGGTGGCTACACCTTC.

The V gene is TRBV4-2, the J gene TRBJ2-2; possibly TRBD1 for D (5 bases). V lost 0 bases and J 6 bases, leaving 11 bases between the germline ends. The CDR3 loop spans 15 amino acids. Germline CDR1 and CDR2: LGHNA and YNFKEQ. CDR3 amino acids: CASSQEFRVSGELFF. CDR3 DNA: TGTGCCAGCAGCCAAGAATTCAGGGTTTCCGGGGAGCTGTTTTTT.

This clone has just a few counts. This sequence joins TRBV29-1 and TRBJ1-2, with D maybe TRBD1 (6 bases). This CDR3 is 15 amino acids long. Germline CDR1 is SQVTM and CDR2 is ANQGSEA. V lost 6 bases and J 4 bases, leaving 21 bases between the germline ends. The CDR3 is CSVPHPRGRIYGYTF. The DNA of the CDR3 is TGCAGCGTGCCCCATCCACGGGGGCGCATCTATGGCTACACCTTC.

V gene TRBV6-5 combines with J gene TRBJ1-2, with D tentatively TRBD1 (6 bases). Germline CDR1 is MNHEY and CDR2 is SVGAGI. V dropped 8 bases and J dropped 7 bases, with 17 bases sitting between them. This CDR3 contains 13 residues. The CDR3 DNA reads TGTGCCAGCGGCCAAGGGGGGGCAAGTGGCTACACCTTC. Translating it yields CASGQGGASGYTF.

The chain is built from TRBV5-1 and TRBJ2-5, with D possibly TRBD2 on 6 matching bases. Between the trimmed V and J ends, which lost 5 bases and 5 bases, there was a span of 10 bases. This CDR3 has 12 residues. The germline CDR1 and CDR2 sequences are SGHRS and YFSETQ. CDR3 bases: TGCGCCAGCAGGGAGGGGTTGGAGACCCAGTACTTC. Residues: CASREGLETQYF.

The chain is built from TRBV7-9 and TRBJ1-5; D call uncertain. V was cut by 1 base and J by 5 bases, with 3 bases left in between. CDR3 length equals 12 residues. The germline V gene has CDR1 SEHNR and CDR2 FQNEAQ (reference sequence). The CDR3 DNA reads TGTGCCAGCAGCTTAGGCGATCAGCCCCAGCATTTT. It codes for CASSLGDQPQHF.

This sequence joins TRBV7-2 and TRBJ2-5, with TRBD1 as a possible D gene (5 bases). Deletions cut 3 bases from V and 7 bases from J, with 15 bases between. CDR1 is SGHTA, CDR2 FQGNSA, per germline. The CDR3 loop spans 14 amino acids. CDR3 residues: CASSFEAGLATQYF. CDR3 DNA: TGTGCCAGCAGCTTTGAGGCAGGGTTAGCGACCCAGTACTTC.

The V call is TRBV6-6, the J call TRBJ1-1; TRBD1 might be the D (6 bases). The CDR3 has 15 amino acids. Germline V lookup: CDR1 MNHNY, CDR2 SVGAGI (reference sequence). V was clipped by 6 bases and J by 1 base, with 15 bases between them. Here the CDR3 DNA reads TGTGCCAGCAGGACCCCCGGGGGCGGGAACACTGAAGCTTTCTTT. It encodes CASRTPGGGNTEAFF.

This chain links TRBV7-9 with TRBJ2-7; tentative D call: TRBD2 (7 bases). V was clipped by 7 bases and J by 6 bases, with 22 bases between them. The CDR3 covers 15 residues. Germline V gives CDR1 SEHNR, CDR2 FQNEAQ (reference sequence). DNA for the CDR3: TGTGCCAGCACCCTGCCCACGAGGGGGGGCACCGAGCAGTACTTC. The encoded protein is CASTLPTRGGTEQYF.

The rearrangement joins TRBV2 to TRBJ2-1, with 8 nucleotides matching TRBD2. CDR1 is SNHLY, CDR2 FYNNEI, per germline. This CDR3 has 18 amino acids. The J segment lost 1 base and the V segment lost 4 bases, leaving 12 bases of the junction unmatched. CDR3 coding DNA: TGTGCCAGCAGTGGGACTAGCTTAATTAGTATGTCCTACAATGAGCAGTTCTTC. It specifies CASSGTSLISMSYNEQFF.

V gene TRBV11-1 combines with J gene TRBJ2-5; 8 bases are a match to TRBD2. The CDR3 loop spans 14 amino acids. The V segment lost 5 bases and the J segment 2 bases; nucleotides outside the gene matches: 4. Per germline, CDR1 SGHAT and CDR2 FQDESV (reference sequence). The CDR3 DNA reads TGTGCCAGCAGCCCGGGACTAGGACAAGAGACCCAGTACTTC. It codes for CASSPGLGQETQYF.

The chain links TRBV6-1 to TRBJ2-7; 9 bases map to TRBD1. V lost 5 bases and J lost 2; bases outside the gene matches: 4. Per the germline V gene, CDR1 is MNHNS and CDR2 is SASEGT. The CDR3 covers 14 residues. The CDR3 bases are TGTGCCAGCAGTCTCCGGGACAGGGCCTACGAGCAGTACTTC. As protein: CASSLRDRAYEQYF.

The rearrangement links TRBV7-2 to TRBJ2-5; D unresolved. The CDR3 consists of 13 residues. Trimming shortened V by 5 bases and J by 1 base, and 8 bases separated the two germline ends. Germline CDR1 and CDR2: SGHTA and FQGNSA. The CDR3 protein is CASSPELQETQYF. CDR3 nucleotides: TGTGCCAGCAGCCCCGAGCTCCAAGAGACCCAGTACTTC. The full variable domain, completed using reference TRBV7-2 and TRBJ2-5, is GAGVSQSPSNKVTEKGKDVELRCDPISGHTALYWYRQSLGQGLEFLIYFQGNSAPDKSGLPSDRFSAERTGGSVSTLTIQRTQQEDSAVYLCASSPELQETQYFGPGTRLLVL.

This chain's CDR3 is CAAGDGWDNSPLHF. DNA of the CDR3: TGTGCGGCAGGGGACGGTTGGGATAATTCACCCCTCCACTTT. The J gene is TRBJ1-6, the V gene TRBV6-5; tentatively, D is TRBD1 (6 bases). The CDR3 length is 14 residues. Germline V lookup: CDR1 MNHEY, CDR2 SVGAGI.

CDR3 region: CASTDRGWAKNIQYF. CDR3 in DNA: TGTGCCAGCACCGATCGAGGGTGGGCCAAAAACATTCAGTACTTC. V and J are TRBV27 and TRBJ2-4, with a possible D match to TRBD2 (5 bases). CDR1 MNHEY and CDR2 SMNVEV come from the germline V gene (reference sequence). The CDR3 spans 15 residues. V dropped 7 bases and J dropped 1 base, with 14 bases sitting between them.

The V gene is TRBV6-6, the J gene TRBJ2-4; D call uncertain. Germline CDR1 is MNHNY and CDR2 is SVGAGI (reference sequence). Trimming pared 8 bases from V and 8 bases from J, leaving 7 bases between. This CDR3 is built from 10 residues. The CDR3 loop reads CASGRDIQYF. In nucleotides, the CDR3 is TGTGCCAGCGGCCGGGACATTCAGTACTTC.